These 24 T cell receptor beta chains share one sample of origin, sequenced in a study of T cells after yellow fever vaccination. In TCRdb, the 5' RACE reads were re-called with MiXCR into one record per CDR3 protein. The profile shows a few hundred thousand distinct CDR3 sequences, around 17% of them singletons. The sequencing here drew on PBMCs, taken roughly 5 days after the first yellow fever vaccination. The origin of the receptors is a man aged 18 to 35 who received the YFV17D yellow fever vaccine.

The V call is TRBV4-2, the J call TRBJ1-4; possibly TRBD1 for D (6 bases). The V end lost 2 bases, the J end lost 6 bases, and 10 bases lay between the germline ends. The CDR3 totals 14 residues. CDR1 is LGHNA, CDR2 YNFKEQ, per germline. CDR3 protein: CASSQMGAHEKLFF. CDR3 nucleotides: TGTGCCAGCAGCCAAATGGGGGCGCATGAAAAACTGTTTTTT.

This clonotype was seen many times. The chain combines TRBV5-1 with TRBJ2-7; possible D gene TRBD1, 5 bases. Trimming removed 5 bases from V and 5 bases from J, with 14 bases in between. The CDR3 loop spans 13 amino acids. From germline, CDR1 is SGHRS and CDR2 YFSETQ. CDR3 coding DNA: TGCGCCAGCAGTCTGGAAACAGGCAACGAGCAGTACTTC. Protein: CASSLETGNEQYF.

This clonotype was observed a handful of times. V gene TRBV27 combines with J gene TRBJ2-1, with 10 bases identical to TRBD2. The trim removed 5 bases at V and 4 bases at J, leaving 5 bases unmatched. This CDR3 spans 15 amino acids. Germline lookup yields CDR1 MNHEY and CDR2 SMNVEV (reference sequence). CDR3 coding DNA: TGTGCCAGCAGTACGGGACTAGCGCCATACAATGAGCAGTTCTTC. It is translated as CASSTGLAPYNEQFF.

The rearrangement joins TRBV5-1 to TRBJ2-1; D not certain. The CDR3 runs 13 residues. Germline V gene sequence: CDR1 SGHRS, CDR2 YFSETQ. Trimming cost V 0 bases and J 9 bases, with 10 bases left between them. The CDR3 nucleotides read TGCGCCAGCAGCTTGGTGGGGTGGACTGAGCAGTTCTTC. Encoded protein: CASSLVGWTEQFF.

The chain combines TRBV7-9 with TRBJ1-2; no firm D call. This CDR3 spans 14 amino acids. Germline CDR1 reads SEHNR; CDR2 reads FQNEAQ (reference sequence). Trimming took off 4 bases at V and 5 bases at J, with 14 bases between the two ends. This CDR3 is CASSSQPTGYGYTF. The CDR3 coding sequence is TGTGCCAGCAGCTCGCAACCGACGGGGTATGGCTACACCTTC.

This clonotype was seen repeatedly, ten times or more. V and J are TRBV5-1 and TRBJ1-1, with D perhaps matching TRBD1 (6 bases). The V end lost 4 bases, the J end lost 5 bases, and 9 bases lay between the germline ends. There are 12 residues in the CDR3. Looked up from germline, CDR1 is SGHRS and CDR2 is YFSETQ. The CDR3 reads CASSEGGTEAFF. The CDR3 DNA reads TGCGCCAGCAGCGAAGGGGGTACTGAAGCTTTCTTT.

The chain recombines TRBV20-1 with TRBJ1-2, with D perhaps matching TRBD1 (6 bases). The germline V and J ends were trimmed by 1 base and 2 bases, with 11 bases remaining between them. There are 14 residues in the CDR3. CDR1 DFQATT and CDR2 SNEGSKA come from the germline V gene (reference sequence). The CDR3, as DNA: TGCAGTGCTAGAGTTGGACAGACCAACTATGGCTACACCTTC. This codes for CSARVGQTNYGYTF.

This clonotype was observed a handful of times. V usage is TRBV6-5 and J usage is TRBJ1-1; 10 bases are a match to TRBD1. The CDR3 contains 15 residues. Germline trimming cut 2 bases from V and 0 bases from J; bases unmatched to any gene: 0. Germline V gene sequence: CDR1 MNHEY, CDR2 SVGAGI. CDR3 coding DNA: TGTGCCAGCAGTTACGGGACAGGGGTGAACACTGAAGCTTTCTTT. Residues: CASSYGTGVNTEAFF.

The table lists this clonotype with a few counts. V is TRBV6-1 and J is TRBJ1-1; D unresolved. With 3 bases removed from V and 0 bases from J, the gap between germline ends came to 11 bases. Germline CDR1 reads MNHNS; CDR2 reads SASEGT. The CDR3 contains 15 residues. The CDR3 sequence: CASSDPGLMNTEAFF. CDR3 nucleotide sequence: TGTGCCAGCAGTGACCCAGGCCTCATGAACACTGAAGCTTTCTTT.

The rearrangement joins TRBV7-2 to TRBJ1-1, with TRBD1 identical over 7 bases. The V gene end was trimmed by 4 bases and the J gene end by 1 base; junction bases not matched to a gene: 9. Germline V gives CDR1 SGHTA, CDR2 FQGNSA. CDR3 length: 16 residues. CDR3 nucleotides: TGTGCCAGCAGCTCGAATCCCGGGACAGCGAACACTGAAGCTTTCTTT. Translation: CASSSNPGTANTEAFF.

The chain is built from TRBV5-1 and TRBJ2-1; D is unresolved. This CDR3 is 16 amino acids long. Per the germline V gene, CDR1 is SGHRS and CDR2 is YFSETQ. Trimming left V 0 bases short and J 7 bases short, with 17 bases between. The CDR3, as DNA: TGCGCCAGCAGCTTGGGGGTTTCTTTGACGGCGAATGAGCAGTTCTTC. Its protein is CASSLGVSLTANEQFF. The whole variable domain, remainder taken from reference TRBV5-1 and TRBJ2-1, is KAGVTQTPRYLIKTRGQQVTLSCSPISGHRSVSWYQQTPGQGLQFLFEYFSETQRNKGNFPGRFSGRQFSNSRSEMNVSTLELGDSALYLCASSLGVSLTANEQFFGPGTRLTVL.

This clonotype has a handful of counts. V gene TRBV28 combines with J gene TRBJ1-5; 10 bases agree with TRBD1. V gave up 6 bases and J gave up 3 bases; unmatched junction bases: 14. The CDR3 has 18 residues. Germline V gives CDR1 MDHEN, CDR2 SYDVKM. In nucleotides, the CDR3 is TGTGCCAGCAGCGTAATCCCCGGGACAGGGGCTATCAATCAGCCCCAGCATTTT. It is translated as CASSVIPGTGAINQPQHF.

This clonotype was counted between two and nine times. The chain is built from TRBV5-1 and TRBJ2-1; a weak D match, TRBD1 (7 bases). This CDR3 spans 16 amino acids. The germline gives CDR1 SGHRS, CDR2 YFSETQ. Trimming shortened V by 0 bases and J by 9 bases, and 19 bases separated the two germline ends. CDR3 region: CASSLEPQGGYSEQFF. CDR3 nucleotides: TGCGCCAGCAGCTTGGAACCTCAGGGGGGTTATAGTGAGCAGTTCTTC.

As DNA, the CDR3 is TGTGCCAGCAGCCAGACTAGCGGGGGTTACGAGCAGTACTTC. Translating it yields CASSQTSGGYEQYF. The chain carries TRBV25-1 and TRBJ2-7, with 12 bases identical to TRBD2. The trim removed 6 bases at V and 4 bases at J, leaving 4 bases unmatched. Per germline, CDR1 MGHDK and CDR2 SYGVNS. The length of the CDR3 is 14 residues.

The chain carries TRBV5-1 and TRBJ2-7; D tentatively reads TRBD1 or TRBD2 (5 bases each). Germline assignment: CDR1 SGHRS and CDR2 YFSETQ. The CDR3 runs to 14 residues. V lost 4 bases and J lost 6, with 17 bases in between. The CDR3 DNA is TGCGCCAGCAGCCCACGGGACCCGGGGCTCGAGCAGTACGTC. This translates into CASSPRDPGLEQYV.

This clonotype was seen only a few times. The chain combines TRBV20-1 with TRBJ1-1; the match to TRBD1 covers 8 bases. The J segment lost 5 bases and the V segment lost 5 bases, leaving 19 bases of the junction unmatched. The CDR3 has 17 amino acids. CDR1 is DFQATT and CDR2 is SNEGSKA in the germline V gene (reference sequence). DNA for the CDR3: TGCAGTGCTCGACCCACAGGGGGAAATACAGGGGGGACTGAAGCTTTCTTT. Protein sequence: CSARPTGGNTGGTEAFF.

CDR3 region: CASSLDFGPPETQYF. DNA of the CDR3: TGTGCCAGCAGCTTAGATTTCGGCCCCCCAGAGACCCAGTACTTC. This chain joins TRBV11-2 and TRBJ2-5; D gene unclear. The V gene's germline CDR1 is SGHAT and CDR2 FQNNGV. The CDR3 spans 15 residues. V lost 0 bases and J lost 4, with 12 bases in between.

This clonotype has just a few counts. This rearrangement joins TRBV3-1 to TRBJ1-5; 9 nucleotides align to TRBD1. The CDR3 length is 15 residues. Looked up from germline, CDR1 is LGHDT and CDR2 is YNNKEL (reference sequence). Trimming took 4 bases from V and 4 from J; bases not matched to a gene: 5. For the CDR3, the DNA is TGTGCCAGCAGCCCGGGGACAGGGTGGAATCAGCCCCAGCATTTT. It specifies CASSPGTGWNQPQHF.

This clonotype was observed at least ten times. The rearrangement uses TRBV9 and TRBJ2-1; D may correspond to TRBD1 or TRBD2 (5 bases each). V was cut by 4 bases and J by 1 base, with 21 bases left in between. CDR1 is SGDLS and CDR2 is YYNGEE in the germline V gene. The CDR3 is made up of 18 amino acids. The CDR3: CASSSAGANPLSYNEQFF. For the CDR3, the DNA is TGTGCCAGCAGCTCCGCCGGGGCAAACCCCCTTTCCTACAATGAGCAGTTCTTC.

The V call is TRBV6-1, the J call TRBJ1-2; TRBD1 matches at 7 bases. Germline V gives CDR1 MNHNS, CDR2 SASEGT. CDR3 length equals 14 residues. The J segment lost 4 bases and the V segment lost 5 bases, leaving 7 bases of the junction unmatched. The CDR3 nucleotides read TGTGCCAGCAGTCCAGGGGGAGGGGGCTATGGCTACACCTTC. Translated, it gives CASSPGGGGYGYTF.

This chain joins TRBV4-1 and TRBJ2-1; 7 bases line up with TRBD1. V was clipped by 5 bases and J by 4 bases; unmatched bases: 8. The CDR3 consists of 15 residues. The germline gives CDR1 MGHRA, CDR2 YSYEKL. In DNA, the CDR3 is TGCGCCAGCAGCGCCCGGGACAGTAAATACAATGAGCAGTTCTTC. It encodes CASSARDSKYNEQFF.

The rearrangement uses TRBV27 and TRBJ2-7; D uncertain. Trimming pared 5 bases from V and 5 bases from J, leaving 13 bases between. The CDR3 is made up of 13 amino acids. Germline V gene sequence: CDR1 MNHEY, CDR2 SMNVEV (reference sequence). Here the CDR3 DNA reads TGTGCCAGCAGTGACCTTTCAACAAACGAGCAGTACGTC. It is translated as CASSDLSTNEQYV.

As concerns this clonotype: Relative to the germline gene, one junction end is altered; a read error may explain this. V is TRBV6-1 and J is TRBJ2-2; maybe TRBD2 (6 bases). The CDR3 spans 15 residues. Germline lookup yields CDR1 MNHNS and CDR2 SASEGT. The CDR3 DNA reads TGTGCCAGCAGTGTTAAGTGGGGTCTGACCGGGGGGCTGTTTTTT. Its translation: CASSVKWGLTGGLFF.

This clonotype turned up a few times. The chain recombines TRBV11-2 with TRBJ2-3; D is unclear. The CDR3 spans 14 residues. Germline values: CDR1 SGHAT, CDR2 FQNNGV. The V gene lost 5 bases and the J gene lost 0 bases, with 9 bases spanning the gap. The chain's CDR3 is CASSRAVSTDTQYF. CDR3 bases: TGTGCCAGCAGCCGCGCGGTTAGCACAGATACGCAGTATTTT.